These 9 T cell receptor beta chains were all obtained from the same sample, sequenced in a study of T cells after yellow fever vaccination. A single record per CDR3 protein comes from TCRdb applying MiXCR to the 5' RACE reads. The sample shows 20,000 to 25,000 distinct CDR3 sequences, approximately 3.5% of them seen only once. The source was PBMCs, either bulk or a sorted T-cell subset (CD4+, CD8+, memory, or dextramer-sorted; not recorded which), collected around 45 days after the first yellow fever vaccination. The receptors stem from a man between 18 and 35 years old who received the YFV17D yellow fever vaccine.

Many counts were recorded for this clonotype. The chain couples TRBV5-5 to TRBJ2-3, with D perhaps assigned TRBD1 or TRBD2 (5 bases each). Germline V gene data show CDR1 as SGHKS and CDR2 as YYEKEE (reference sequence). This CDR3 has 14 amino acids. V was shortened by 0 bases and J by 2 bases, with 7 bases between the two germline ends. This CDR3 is CASSLEGTTDTQYF. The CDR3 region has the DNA TGTGCCAGCAGCTTGGAGGGGACCACAGATACGCAGTATTTT.

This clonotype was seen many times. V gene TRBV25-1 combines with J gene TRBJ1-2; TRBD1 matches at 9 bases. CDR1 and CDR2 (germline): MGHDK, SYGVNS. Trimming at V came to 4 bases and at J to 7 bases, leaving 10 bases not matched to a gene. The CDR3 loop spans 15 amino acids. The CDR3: CASSVHRGRGVGYTF. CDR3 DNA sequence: TGTGCCAGCAGTGTTCACAGGGGGCGCGGGGTTGGCTACACCTTC.

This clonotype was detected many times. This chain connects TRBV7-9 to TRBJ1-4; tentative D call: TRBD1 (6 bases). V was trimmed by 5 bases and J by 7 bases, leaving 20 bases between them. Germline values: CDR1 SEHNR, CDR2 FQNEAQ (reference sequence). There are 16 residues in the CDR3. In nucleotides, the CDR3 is TGTGCCAGCAGCCTCTCACCGACAGGCCTGGGTGAAAAACTGTTTTTT. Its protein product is CASSLSPTGLGEKLFF.

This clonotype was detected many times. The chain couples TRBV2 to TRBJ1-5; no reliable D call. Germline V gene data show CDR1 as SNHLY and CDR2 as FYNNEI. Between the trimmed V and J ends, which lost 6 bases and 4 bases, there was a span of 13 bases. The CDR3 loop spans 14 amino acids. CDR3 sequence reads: CASRIWADNQPQHF. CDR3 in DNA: TGTGCCAGCAGAATTTGGGCAGATAATCAGCCCCAGCATTTT.

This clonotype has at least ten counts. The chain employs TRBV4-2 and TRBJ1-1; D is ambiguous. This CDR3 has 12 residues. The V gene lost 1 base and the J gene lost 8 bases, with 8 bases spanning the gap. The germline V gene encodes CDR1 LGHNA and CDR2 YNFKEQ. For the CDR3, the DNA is TGTGCCAGCAGCCAAGCGGGCAGGGAAGCTTTCTTT. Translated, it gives CASSQAGREAFF.

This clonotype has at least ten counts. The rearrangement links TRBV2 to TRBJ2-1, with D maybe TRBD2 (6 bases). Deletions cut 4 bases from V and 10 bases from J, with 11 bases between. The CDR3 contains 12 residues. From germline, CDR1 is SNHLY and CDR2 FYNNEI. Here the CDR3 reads CASSGDWAEQFF. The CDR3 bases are TGTGCCAGCAGTGGGGACTGGGCCGAGCAGTTCTTC.

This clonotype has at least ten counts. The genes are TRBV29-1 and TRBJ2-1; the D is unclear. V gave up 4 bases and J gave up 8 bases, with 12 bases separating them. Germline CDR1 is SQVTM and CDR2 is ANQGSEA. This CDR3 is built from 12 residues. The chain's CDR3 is CSVVPWSDEQFF. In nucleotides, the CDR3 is TGCAGCGTTGTGCCTTGGAGCGATGAGCAGTTCTTC.

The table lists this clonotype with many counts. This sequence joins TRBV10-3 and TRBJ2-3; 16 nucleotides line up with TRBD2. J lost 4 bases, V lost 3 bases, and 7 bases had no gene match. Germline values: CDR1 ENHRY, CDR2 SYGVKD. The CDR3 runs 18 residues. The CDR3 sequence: CAISETGTSGGAADTQYF. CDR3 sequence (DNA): TGTGCCATCAGTGAAACCGGGACTAGCGGGGGGGCCGCAGATACGCAGTATTTT.

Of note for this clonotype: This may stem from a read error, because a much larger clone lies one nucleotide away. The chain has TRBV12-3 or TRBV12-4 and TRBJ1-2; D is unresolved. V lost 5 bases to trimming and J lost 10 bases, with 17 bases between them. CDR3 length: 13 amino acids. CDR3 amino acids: CASSPPLTGVYTF. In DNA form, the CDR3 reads TGTGCCAGCAGTCCCCCCTTGACCGGGGTCTACACCTTC.